The 23 T cell receptor beta chains below all came from one sample that was sequenced in a study of blood T cell repertoires in COVID-19. Clones were sequenced by immunoSEQ multiplex PCR, and TCRdb holds only the in-frame ones, with some missing. This table holds around 99,000 clones, 70% to 80% found once. Sequencing was performed on peripheral blood. The receptor source for this set is a woman of 80 years or more with active or convalescent COVID-19.

The J gene is TRBJ1-4, the V gene TRBV5-5; D not certain. The CDR3 consists of 13 residues. CDR1 and CDR2 (germline): SGHKS, YYEKEE (reference sequence). The germline V and J ends were trimmed by 4 bases and 8 bases, with 12 bases remaining between them. CDR3 DNA: TGTGCCAGCAGCCCCCGAAGAGAAGAAAAACTGTTTTTT. This codes for CASSPRREEKLFF.

A note on this clone: Other DNA sequences in the same sample also yield this CDR3. This chain connects TRBV7-9 to TRBJ2-1; 8 nucleotides align to TRBD2. Germline CDR1 SEHNR, CDR2 FQNEAQ (reference sequence). V was clipped by 1 base and J by 4 bases; unmatched bases: 0. The CDR3 has 14 residues. The CDR3 nucleotides are TGTGCCAGCAGCTTAGGACTAGCGTACAATGAGCAGTTCTTC. This translates into CASSLGLAYNEQFF.

This rearrangement joins TRBV15 to TRBJ1-1; D is unresolved. V lost 4 bases to trimming and J lost 0 bases, with 3 bases between them. The germline V gene encodes CDR1 LNHNV and CDR2 YYDKDF (reference sequence). CDR3 length equals 12 residues. Written as DNA, the CDR3 is TGTGCCACCAGCATAATGAACACTGAAGCTTTCTTT. Amino acids: CATSIMNTEAFF.

This clone has just a few counts. The chain links TRBV7-3 to TRBJ2-7, with D possibly TRBD2 on 5 matching bases. Per germline, CDR1 SGHTA and CDR2 FQGTGA. CDR3 size: 13 residues. Trimming removed 6 bases from V and 6 bases from J, with 15 bases in between. The CDR3 bases are TGTGCCAGCAGTTCCACTAGGGCGGGCGAGCAGTACTTC. This translates into CASSSTRAGEQYF.

This chain links TRBV6-1 with TRBJ2-3, with 7 bases lining up with TRBD2. Trimming at V came to 0 bases and at J to 2 bases, leaving 8 bases not matched to a gene. The CDR3 totals 17 residues. Germline V gene sequence: CDR1 MNHNS, CDR2 SASEGT. The CDR3 sequence is CASSEADSGPHTDTQYF. Here the CDR3 DNA reads TGTGCCAGCAGTGAAGCGGATAGCGGGCCCCACACAGATACGCAGTATTTT.

The chain has TRBV7-7 and TRBJ2-1; TRBD1 might be the D (6 bases). Trimming took 8 bases from V and 6 from J, leaving 20 bases between them. The length of the CDR3 is 15 residues. Germline CDR1 SSHAT, CDR2 FNYEAQ (reference sequence). The CDR3 sequence: CASSPGVTGSNEQFF. The CDR3 nucleotides are TGTGCCAGCTCCCCAGGGGTTACGGGATCCAATGAGCAGTTCTTC. The variable domain in full, with the rest retrieved from reference TRBV7-7 and TRBJ2-1, is GAGVSQSPRYKVTKRGQDVTLRCDPISSHATLYWYQQALGQGPEFLTYFNYEAQPDKSGLPSDRFSAERPEGSISTLTIQRTEQRDSAMYRCASSPGVTGSNEQFFGPGTRLTVL.

V is TRBV10-1 and J is TRBJ2-1; unclear D gene. The CDR3 is 11 residues long. V lost 9 bases, J lost 8 bases, and 11 bases lay in between. Germline values: CDR1 WNHNN, CDR2 SYGVQD (reference sequence). The CDR3 nucleotides read TGCGCCAGGGAGAGCGAGGATGAGCAGTTCTTC. It is translated as CARESEDEQFF.

The V and J genes are TRBV27 and TRBJ2-7, with 9 bases identical to TRBD1. J was trimmed by 1 base and V by 4 bases; bases with no gene match: 2. Per the germline V gene, CDR1 is MNHEY and CDR2 is SMNVEV (reference sequence). The CDR3 totals 14 residues. The CDR3 bases are TGTGCCAGCAGTTGGGACAGGGTATCCTACGAGCAGTACTTC. It yields the protein CASSWDRVSYEQYF.

This rearrangement joins TRBV7-2 to TRBJ2-7, with 13 nucleotides matching TRBD2. Germline loops: CDR1 SGHTA, CDR2 FQGNSA. V gave up 5 bases and J gave up 9 bases; unmatched junction bases: 10. CDR3 length: 15 residues. CDR3 loop: CASSPAGTSGKVQYF. In DNA, the CDR3 is TGTGCCAGCAGCCCCGCCGGGACTAGCGGGAAAGTGCAGTACTTC.

CDR3: CASSTTKNTEAFF. The CDR3 DNA follows: TGTGCCAGTAGTACTACCAAGAACACTGAAGCTTTCTTT. The J gene is TRBJ1-1, the V gene TRBV19; D is uncertain. Trimming cost V 4 bases and J 1 base, with 7 bases left between them. The length of the CDR3 is 13 residues. CDR1 LNHDA and CDR2 SQIVND come from the germline V gene (reference sequence).

This CDR3 is CASNKGGGTEAFF. The CDR3 DNA reads TGTGCCAGCAATAAGGGAGGGGGCACTGAAGCTTTCTTT. V gene TRBV18 combines with J gene TRBJ1-1, with D possibly being TRBD1 (6 bases). With 8 bases removed from V and 4 bases from J, the gap between germline ends came to 14 bases. The V gene's germline CDR1 is KGHSH and CDR2 LQKENI. CDR3 length equals 13 residues.

The chain couples TRBV9 to TRBJ1-2, with a tentative D call TRBD1 (5 bases). Germline CDR1 reads SGDLS; CDR2 reads YYNGEE. V was pared by 4 bases and J by 4 bases, with 20 bases between. This CDR3 has 16 amino acids. The CDR3, as DNA: TGTGCCAGCAGCCCGGAGTTGGACATCCTCCCCTATGGCTACACCTTC. Encoded protein: CASSPELDILPYGYTF.

The rearrangement links TRBV18 to TRBJ2-1; 9 positions agree with TRBD1. The CDR3 spans 15 residues. Germline V gives CDR1 KGHSH, CDR2 LQKENI. V was clipped by 3 bases and J by 4 bases; unmatched bases: 4. CDR3 nucleotides: TGTGCCAGCTCACCGGGACAGGGAGGATACAATGAGCAGTTCTTC. This encodes CASSPGQGGYNEQFF.

This clone was detected once. V usage is TRBV19 and J usage is TRBJ2-1, with 10 nucleotides matching TRBD1. The CDR3 sequence is 16 residues long. CDR1 is LNHDA, CDR2 SQIVND, per germline (reference sequence). V dropped 6 bases and J dropped 7; count of bases not matched to a gene: 12. CDR3 coding DNA: TGTGCCAGTAGGGGGTGGACAGGGGGAGAGGTGAATGAGCAGTTCTTC. Translated: CASRGWTGGEVNEQFF.

The chain combines TRBV7-9 with TRBJ2-1, with TRBD1 matching 9 bases. Unmatched junction bases numbered 11, after V lost 5 bases and J lost 15 bases. Looked up from germline, CDR1 is SEHNR and CDR2 is FQNEAQ (reference sequence). The CDR3 is 13 amino acids. CDR3 in amino acids: CASSETGTGPAFF. The CDR3 DNA sequence: TGTGCCAGCAGCGAGACCGGGACAGGGCCCGCGTTCTTC.

There are a few counts of this clone. The rearrangement joins TRBV2 to TRBJ2-7; 10 bases align to TRBD2. Germline CDR1 SNHLY, CDR2 FYNNEI. This CDR3 comprises 14 residues. Unmatched junction bases numbered 4, after V lost 6 bases and J lost 2 bases. The chain's CDR3 is CASRGLAATYEQYF. The CDR3 region has the DNA TGTGCCAGCAGAGGACTAGCGGCTACCTACGAGCAGTACTTC.

The gene calls are TRBV5-1 and TRBJ2-3; 7 nucleotides agree with TRBD2. This CDR3 has 16 amino acids. The junction had 8 bases not matched to a gene; V was cut back by 4 bases and J by 0 bases. Germline CDR1 SGHRS, CDR2 YFSETQ. The CDR3 spells CASSPVAGVSTDTQYF. The DNA of the CDR3 is TGCGCCAGCAGCCCGGTGGCGGGAGTGAGCACAGATACGCAGTATTTT.

This clone was observed a few times. This chain joins TRBV27 and TRBJ1-6, with D perhaps matching TRBD1 (5 bases). The germline V gene encodes CDR1 MNHEY and CDR2 SMNVEV (reference sequence). The ends were cut back, 5 bases at V and 13 bases at J, with 21 bases in the middle. This CDR3 has 15 residues. The CDR3 bases are TGTGCCAGCAGTCGGGGGACTGGAATTTCGCGGCCCCTCCACTTT. As protein: CASSRGTGISRPLHF.

The CDR3 DNA is TGTGCCAGCAGTAACCAGGCGAACACCATATATTTT. It is translated as CASSNQANTIYF. The chain employs TRBV25-1 and TRBJ1-3; no clear D. The CDR3 contains 12 residues. With 5 bases removed from V and 7 bases from J, the gap between germline ends came to 9 bases. The germline gives CDR1 MGHDK, CDR2 SYGVNS.

The chain combines TRBV14 with TRBJ2-5, with a possible D match to TRBD1 (6 bases). V shed 1 base and J shed 6 bases, with 15 bases lying between them. CDR1 is SGHDN, CDR2 FVKESK, per germline. The CDR3 sequence is 15 residues long. The CDR3 loop is CASSQAGQGRQTQYF. The CDR3 nucleotides are TGTGCCAGCAGCCAAGCGGGCCAGGGGAGACAGACCCAGTACTTC.

This chain links TRBV27 with TRBJ1-4, with TRBD1 matching 9 bases. Trimming took 4 bases from V and 8 from J; bases not matched to a gene: 5. The germline V gene encodes CDR1 MNHEY and CDR2 SMNVEV (reference sequence). This CDR3 region has 14 residues. The CDR3 DNA reads as TGTGCCAGCAGTTCCTACAGGGGGCGGGAAAAACTGTTTTTT. As protein: CASSSYRGREKLFF. The whole variable domain, filled in from reference TRBV27 and TRBJ1-4, reads EAQVTQNPRYLITVTGKKLTVTCSQNMNHEYMSWYRQDPGLGLRQIYYSMNVEVTDKGDVPEGYKVSRKEKRNFPLILESPSPNQTSLYFCASSSYRGREKLFFGSGTQLSVL.

This sequence joins TRBV2 and TRBJ1-5, with 7 bases fitting TRBD1. The junction had 1 base not matched to a gene; V was cut back by 4 bases and J by 7 bases. The germline CDR1 and CDR2 sequences are SNHLY and FYNNEI. The CDR3 has 12 amino acids. CDR3 region: CASSAGGQPQHF. For the CDR3, the DNA is TGTGCCAGCAGTGCAGGGGGGCAGCCCCAGCATTTT.

The genes are TRBV7-8 and TRBJ2-7, with TRBD1 as a possible D gene (5 bases). V gave up 5 bases and J gave up 2 bases, with 16 bases separating them. The CDR3 consists of 15 residues. CDR1 and CDR2 from the germline V gene are SGHVS and FQNEAQ. The CDR3 nucleotides read TGTGCCAGCAGCACCACGGCAGGGCTTACCTACGAGCAGTACTTC. Its protein product is CASSTTAGLTYEQYF.